Sequencing of this T cell receptor beta chain was carried out in a study of shared clonotypes between healthy human individuals. Measured with immunoSEQ multiplex PCR; TCRdb has only the in-frame clones, and not every one. The sample consists of more than 1.2 million clones, approximately 98.5% of them appearing once. The CDR3 contains 15 residues. Looked up from germline, CDR1 is MDHEN and CDR2 is SYDVKM. Trimming removed 8 bases from V and 6 bases from J, with 20 bases in between. What was sequenced was naive CD4+ T cells sorted from blood. As for subset: CD45RA+ positively selected. This TCR derives from a man aged 25-45 years in good health. The chain links TRBV28 to TRBJ2-1; TRBD1 might be the D (5 bases). The CDR3 nucleotides are TGTGCCAGCCTCAGGCCCAGGACACAGGCCAATGAGCAGTTCTTC. Protein: CASLRPRTQANEQFF.